A single sample gave rise to the 29 T cell receptor beta chains below, sequenced in a study of blood T cell repertoires in COVID-19. Some clones are missing from TCRdb's copy, which holds only in-frame ones; the method was immunoSEQ multiplex PCR. The table shows around 400,000 clones, with around 87% occurring only once. The sequencing input was peripheral blood. The receptors here all came from a woman aged 60-75 years with COVID-19, enrolled during active disease.

The CDR3 DNA reads as TGCGCCAGCAGCTTGGGGCATAGGGGAAATTCAGAGACCCAGTACTTC. It yields the protein CASSLGHRGNSETQYF. V and J are TRBV5-1 and TRBJ2-5; the D gene is possibly TRBD1 (5 bases). Germline CDR1 SGHRS, CDR2 YFSETQ. V was clipped by 0 bases and J by 4 bases, with 16 bases between them. This CDR3 is built from 16 residues.

This clone was observed a single time. The chain links TRBV3-1 (or the pseudogene TRBV3-2) to TRBJ2-2, with TRBD2 as a possible D gene (5 bases). CDR1 is LGHDT and CDR2 is YNNKEL in the germline V gene (reference sequence). Trimming pared 6 bases from V and 7 bases from J, leaving 18 bases between. The CDR3 is made up of 15 amino acids. The CDR3 sequence: CASSQRRRSHGELFF. Here the CDR3 DNA reads TGTGCCAGCAGTCAGCGACGGAGGTCTCACGGGGAGCTGTTTTTT.

V and J are TRBV7-3 and TRBJ1-1, with 7 bases that match TRBD1. The CDR3 totals 17 residues. V gave up 2 bases and J gave up 4 bases; unmatched junction bases: 13. In germline, CDR1 is SGHTA, CDR2 FQGTGA. CDR3 residues: CASSLAPTGRGSTEAFF. The DNA for the CDR3 is TGTGCCAGCAGCTTAGCCCCGACAGGGAGAGGCAGCACTGAAGCTTTCTTT.

CDR3: CASSQVSMNTEAFF. CDR3 DNA sequence: TGTGCCAGCAGCCAAGTGAGTATGAACACTGAAGCTTTCTTT. The chain combines TRBV3-1 (or the pseudogene TRBV3-2) with TRBJ1-1, with no clear D. Trimming stripped 1 base from V and 0 bases from J, with 6 bases between. Germline assignment: CDR1 LGHDT and CDR2 YNNKEL (reference sequence). This CDR3 comprises 14 residues.

The V and J genes are TRBV3-1 (or the pseudogene TRBV3-2) and TRBJ2-5; D gene uncertain. V was shortened by 4 bases and J by 0 bases, with 9 bases between the two germline ends. The CDR3 has 14 amino acids. Germline assignment: CDR1 LGHDT and CDR2 YNNKEL (reference sequence). The CDR3 loop is CASSPSSYQETQYF. In nucleotides, the CDR3 is TGTGCCAGCAGCCCCTCTTCGTACCAAGAGACCCAGTACTTC.

The chain links TRBV19 to TRBJ1-1; 7 nucleotides line up with TRBD1. CDR3 length: 14 amino acids. Germline V gene data show CDR1 as LNHDA and CDR2 as SQIVND (reference sequence). Trimming at V came to 3 bases and at J to 1 base, leaving 2 bases not matched to a gene. The CDR3, as DNA: TGTGCCAGTAGTATTGGGACAGCGAACACTGAAGCTTTCTTT. Protein sequence: CASSIGTANTEAFF. Based on the CDR3 plus reference TRBV19 and TRBJ1-1, the full variable domain is DGGITQSPKYLFRKEGQNVTLSCEQNLNHDAMYWYRQDPGQGLRLIYYSQIVNDFQKGDIAEGYSVSREKKESFPLTVTSAQKNPTAFYLCASSIGTANTEAFFGQGTRLTVV.

V is TRBV3-1 (or the pseudogene TRBV3-2) and J is TRBJ2-1; 11 nucleotides agree with TRBD2. CDR1 is LGHDT, CDR2 YNNKEL, per germline (reference sequence). This CDR3 is built from 16 residues. Unmatched junction bases numbered 9, after V lost 4 bases and J lost 7 bases. For the CDR3, the DNA is TGTGCCAGCAGCCGTTATAGCGGGGGGGCGAAGAATGAGCAGTTCTTC. Its translation is CASSRYSGGAKNEQFF.

The chain combines TRBV6-5 with TRBJ2-7; possible D gene TRBD1, 6 bases. V lost 8 bases to trimming and J lost 2 bases, with 19 bases between them. The CDR3 runs 15 residues. The germline CDR1 and CDR2 sequences are MNHEY and SVGAGI. The CDR3 nucleotides read TGTGCCAGCTCAGAGACAGGCTATGCGGCCTACGAGCAGTACTTC. The encoded protein is CASSETGYAAYEQYF.

This clone was picked up one time. This chain connects TRBV2 to TRBJ2-5; D is undetermined. The CDR3 extends over 12 amino acids. Trimming stripped 4 bases from V and 2 bases from J, with 5 bases between. Per the germline V gene, CDR1 is SNHLY and CDR2 is FYNNEI. The CDR3 here is CASSVRQETQYF. CDR3 coding DNA: TGTGCCAGCAGTGTCAGACAAGAGACCCAGTACTTC.

V is TRBV3-1 (or the pseudogene TRBV3-2) and J is TRBJ2-1, with D unresolved. V was trimmed by 2 bases and J by 10 bases, leaving 9 bases between them. The CDR3 has 12 amino acids. Germline V CDR1 and CDR2: LGHDT, YNNKEL (reference sequence). CDR3 DNA sequence: TGTGCCAGCAGCCAATGGAGTGGGGAGCAGTTCTTC. The encoded protein is CASSQWSGEQFF.

This clone was detected only a few times. V gene TRBV11-1 combines with J gene TRBJ2-7; D perhaps matches TRBD1 (6 bases). V was shortened by 6 bases and J by 0 bases, with 12 bases between the two germline ends. Germline lookup yields CDR1 SGHAT and CDR2 FQDESV (reference sequence). The CDR3 extends over 14 amino acids. The CDR3 loop is CASSFTGNSYEQYF. The CDR3 region has the DNA TGTGCCAGCAGTTTCACAGGGAACTCCTACGAGCAGTACTTC.

This sequence joins TRBV15 and TRBJ2-1; 11 nucleotides match TRBD1. J was trimmed by 7 bases and V by 8 bases; bases with no gene match: 7. Germline V gives CDR1 LNHNV, CDR2 YYDKDF (reference sequence). The CDR3 is 14 residues long. CDR3 sequence (DNA): TGTGCCACCGAGGAGGGACAGGGGGAGAATGAGCAGTTCTTC. This gives the protein CATEEGQGENEQFF.

The rearrangement uses TRBV7-3 and TRBJ1-2; D call uncertain. The germline V and J ends were trimmed by 1 base and 0 bases, with 9 bases remaining between them. CDR1 and CDR2 (germline): SGHTA, FQGTGA. The CDR3 sequence is 15 residues long. CDR3 DNA sequence: TGTGCCAGCAGCTTAAGGGCTCACGCTAACTATGGCTACACCTTC. Translated: CASSLRAHANYGYTF.

The chain employs TRBV9 and TRBJ2-2, with 9 nucleotides matching TRBD2. CDR1 and CDR2 (germline): SGDLS, YYNGEE. The CDR3 is made up of 18 amino acids. The J segment lost 4 bases and the V segment lost 0 bases, leaving 10 bases of the junction unmatched. This CDR3 reads CASSVAPASGVGTGELFF. The CDR3 coding sequence is TGTGCCAGCAGCGTAGCCCCAGCTAGCGGGGTCGGCACCGGGGAGCTGTTTTTT.

CDR3 loop: CASSPLRGWTNEKLFF. CDR3 coding DNA: TGTGCCAGCAGTCCCTTACGGGGGTGGACTAATGAAAAACTGTTTTTT. The J gene is TRBJ1-4, the V gene TRBV28; a possible D gene is TRBD1 (5 bases). The germline V gene encodes CDR1 MDHEN and CDR2 SYDVKM. There are 16 residues in the CDR3. V dropped 5 bases and J dropped 2 bases, with 15 bases sitting between them.

This clone was seen ten or more times. The rearrangement links TRBV3-1 (or the pseudogene TRBV3-2) to TRBJ2-7, with a weak D call TRBD1 (5 bases). The CDR3 contains 14 residues. V was shortened by 4 bases and J by 5 bases, with 15 bases between the two germline ends. Germline CDR1 LGHDT, CDR2 YNNKEL (reference sequence). DNA of the CDR3: TGTGCCAGCAGCCGCTGGACATCACCGGACGAGCAGTACTTC. This translates into CASSRWTSPDEQYF.

This sequence joins TRBV5-1 and TRBJ1-2; 7 bases agree with TRBD1. V lost 4 bases, J lost 0 bases, and 9 bases stayed unmatched. The length of the CDR3 is 16 residues. Germline assignment: CDR1 SGHRS and CDR2 YFSETQ. Here the CDR3 reads CASSTEGARSNYGYTF. For the CDR3, the DNA is TGCGCCAGCAGCACCGAGGGGGCCAGATCTAACTATGGCTACACCTTC.

This sequence joins TRBV10-3 and TRBJ1-4, with D tentatively TRBD1 (5 bases). Trimming cost V 0 bases and J 13 bases, with 12 bases left between them. Germline V gene data show CDR1 as ENHRY and CDR2 as SYGVKD. This CDR3 comprises 13 residues. The CDR3 DNA reads as TGTGCCATCAGTGAGTCGATGGGGCAGGGACTGTTTTTT. Translated, it gives CAISESMGQGLFF.

This chain joins TRBV7-2 and TRBJ2-5; 9 bases map to TRBD2. The J segment lost 1 base and the V segment lost 3 bases, leaving 3 bases of the junction unmatched. This CDR3 spans 15 amino acids. The germline V gene has CDR1 SGHTA and CDR2 FQGNSA. The CDR3 spells CASSFVAGAQETQYF. CDR3 nucleotide sequence: TGTGCCAGCAGCTTTGTAGCGGGAGCCCAAGAGACCCAGTACTTC.

A single count supports this clone. This chain uses TRBV7-6 with TRBJ2-2, with TRBD1 matching 12 bases. The CDR3 consists of 16 residues. Per germline, CDR1 SGHVS and CDR2 FNYEAQ. V dropped 2 bases and J dropped 7; count of bases not matched to a gene: 5. CDR3 in DNA: TGTGCCAGCAGCTTAATGGGACAGGGGGCTGTCGGGGAGCTGTTTTTT. Translated, it gives CASSLMGQGAVGELFF.

This chain connects TRBV5-5 to TRBJ2-1; D gene unclear. The CDR3 is 11 residues long. Trimming took off 3 bases at V and 9 bases at J, with 7 bases between the two ends. Germline CDR1 is SGHKS and CDR2 is YYEKEE (reference sequence). CDR3 amino acids: CASSSLFEQFF. DNA of the CDR3: TGTGCCAGCAGCTCCCTCTTTGAGCAGTTCTTC.

V and J are TRBV5-1 and TRBJ2-7; 7 positions agree with TRBD1. The V gene end was trimmed by 4 bases and the J gene end by 7 bases; junction bases not matched to a gene: 11. The germline V gene encodes CDR1 SGHRS and CDR2 YFSETQ. The CDR3 is 14 residues long. For the CDR3, the DNA is TGCGCCAGCAGCCTAACGACAGGGCAAAGGGAGCAGTACTTC. Its protein product is CASSLTTGQREQYF.

This clone was seen only a few times. This rearrangement joins TRBV28 to TRBJ2-2, with TRBD1 as a possible D gene (6 bases). Trimming shortened V by 6 bases and J by 4 bases, and 18 bases separated the two germline ends. Germline loops: CDR1 MDHEN, CDR2 SYDVKM. The CDR3 covers 16 residues. Here the CDR3 reads CASSPGWGQSTGELFF. The CDR3, as DNA: TGTGCCAGCAGCCCCGGGTGGGGGCAGAGCACCGGGGAGCTGTTTTTT.

This clone was recorded a few times. The V gene is TRBV2, the J gene TRBJ1-3; 7 bases align to TRBD1. Looked up from germline, CDR1 is SNHLY and CDR2 is FYNNEI. The CDR3 is 15 amino acids. With 5 bases clipped from V and 3 bases from J, the junction kept 7 bases outside the gene matches. CDR3 in DNA: TGTGCCAGCAGTCCTGACAGGGCTTTTGGAAACACCATATATTTT. Its translation: CASSPDRAFGNTIYF.

The chain joins TRBV4-2 to TRBJ2-2; D remains ambiguous. The CDR3 has 14 amino acids. The V end lost 0 bases, the J end lost 2 bases, and 4 bases lay between the germline ends. Germline-derived CDR1 and CDR2 are LGHNA and YNFKEQ. The CDR3 protein is CASSQDPNTGELFF. The CDR3 DNA sequence: TGTGCCAGCAGCCAAGATCCAAACACCGGGGAGCTGTTTTTT.

This clone was observed a handful of times. The chain joins TRBV18 to TRBJ1-3; no reliable D call. There are 14 residues in the CDR3. V lost 1 base, J lost 2 bases, and 6 bases lay in between. Per the germline V gene, CDR1 is KGHSH and CDR2 is LQKENI. The CDR3 coding sequence is TGTGCCAGCTCACCACAAAACACTGGAAACACCATATATTTT. Translation: CASSPQNTGNTIYF.

The V and J genes are TRBV12-3 or TRBV12-4 and TRBJ1-6; D ambiguous. The CDR3 totals 13 residues. The V gene lost 6 bases and the J gene lost 11 bases, with 14 bases spanning the gap. CDR3 DNA sequence: TGTGCCAGCAGCCTCGGTGGTCCAACACCCCTCCACTTT. Translated: CASSLGGPTPLHF.

Only a few counts were recorded for this clone. The chain joins TRBV28 to TRBJ2-2; the match to TRBD2 covers 8 bases. The CDR3 has 15 residues. Germline-derived CDR1 and CDR2 are MDHEN and SYDVKM. V shed 2 bases, J shed 7 bases, and the junction held 6 bases outside the gene matches. Here the CDR3 DNA reads TGTGCCAGCAGTTTACCGGGGGGGCTCGGCGGGGAGCTGTTTTTT. This sequence encodes CASSLPGGLGGELFF.

The chain carries TRBV18 and TRBJ1-4, with a possible D match to TRBD1 (5 bases). Germline values: CDR1 KGHSH, CDR2 LQKENI. The germline V and J ends were trimmed by 1 base and 8 bases, with 11 bases remaining between them. The CDR3 is 14 amino acids. Here the CDR3 DNA reads TGTGCCAGCTCACCACACCAGGGTGGAGAAAAACTGTTTTTT. It yields the protein CASSPHQGGEKLFF.